The rows below give T cell receptor beta chains drawn from one sample of a study of blood T cell repertoires in COVID-19. Profiled with immunoSEQ multiplex PCR; TCRdb holds only in-frame clones, not every one. The table has around 130,000 clones, around 78% seen once. The sequencing input was peripheral blood. All receptors come from a human donor in a cohort sampled during active COVID-19. Both conserved end residues are part of each CDR3. D genes are given only for firm matches. The size of a clone is reported for some rows only, either as once, few or many, or as a class for expanded clones.

d_call,clone_size,j_call,v_call,cdr3_aa,cdr3_nt
TRBD1,.,TRBJ1-1,TRBV5-6,CASSFSGTGFDWNTEAFF,TGTGCCAGCAGCTTCTCCGGGACAGGGTTCGATTGGAACACTGAAGCTTTCTTT
TRBD2,.,TRBJ2-1,TRBV9,CASTSPRGVGIYNEQFF,TGTGCCAGCACCTCCCCCCGGGGGGTCGGGATATACAATGAGCAGTTCTTC
.,.,TRBJ2-2,TRBV3-1/TRBV3-2,CPSRHGGGGRTGELFF,TGTCCCAGCCGCCACGGGGGCGGGGGAAGAACCGGGGAGCTGTTTTTT
TRBD1,.,TRBJ1-2,TRBV6-5,CASSPGTGYGYTF,TGTGCCAGCAGTCCCGGGACAGGATATGGCTACACCTTC
.,many,TRBJ1-4,TRBV6-4,CASSLGGGTNEKLFF,TGTGCCAGCAGTCTGGGCGGGGGAACTAATGAAAAACTGTTTTTT
.,.,TRBJ2-7,TRBV7-3,CASSSGAGAPYEQYF,TGTGCCAGCAGCTCGGGGGCGGGAGCCCCCTACGAGCAGTACTTC
TRBD1,few,TRBJ1-5,TRBV2,CASRSDRESQPQHF,TGTGCCAGCAGATCTGACAGGGAGAGTCAGCCCCAGCATTTT
TRBD1,once,TRBJ1-2,TRBV15,CATSMTGGGYGYTF,TGTGCCACCAGCATGACAGGGGGCGGCTATGGCTACACCTTC
.,once,TRBJ2-7,TRBV11-2,CASSQAWRPAYEQYF,TGTGCCAGCAGCCAAGCGTGGCGACCGGCCTACGAGCAGTACTTC
.,few,TRBJ2-4,TRBV5-1,CASSLTQVGLSGNIQYF,TGCGCCAGCAGCTTGACCCAAGTTGGGTTGTCGGGAAACATTCAGTACTTC
TRBD1,.,TRBJ2-7,TRBV18,CASSPPGQGARPYEQYF,TGTGCCAGCTCACCACCCGGACAGGGGGCGAGACCCTACGAGCAGTACTTC
TRBD2,.,TRBJ2-7,TRBV11-2,CASSPTRLAGGHEQYF,TGTGCCAGCAGTCCCACCAGACTAGCGGGGGGCCACGAGCAGTACTTC
.,.,TRBJ1-1,TRBV19,CASGTLNTEAFF,TGTGCCAGCGGGACACTGAACACTGAAGCTTTCTTT
TRBD1,many,TRBJ1-2,TRBV6-5,CASSTTPTGDGYTF,TGTGCCAGCAGTACGACGCCTACAGGGGATGGCTACACCTTC
TRBD1,.,TRBJ2-7,TRBV11-2,CASSSDRGEQYF,TGTGCCAGCAGCTCCGACAGGGGGGAGCAGTACTTC
TRBD1,.,TRBJ1-5,TRBV5-1,CASSFGQGTNQPQHF,TGCGCCAGCAGCTTCGGACAGGGCACCAATCAGCCCCAGCATTTT
.,.,TRBJ2-1,TRBV7-2,CASSHIAADEQFF,TGTGCCAGCAGCCATATAGCGGCCGATGAGCAGTTCTTC
TRBD1,.,TRBJ2-1,TRBV13,CASSLGDRGPSPYNEQFF,TGTGCCAGCAGCTTAGGGGACAGGGGGCCATCTCCCTACAATGAGCAGTTCTTC
TRBD1,once,TRBJ1-1,TRBV6-5,CASSYGAGGEAFF,TGTGCCAGCAGTTACGGGGCAGGGGGTGAAGCTTTCTTT
.,few,TRBJ1-6,TRBV11-2,CASSSRGADNSPLHF,TGTGCCAGCAGCTCGCGGGGGGCAGATAATTCACCCCTCCACTTT
.,.,TRBJ1-2,TRBV12-3/TRBV12-4,CASSPNYGYTF,TGTGCCAGCAGTCCGAACTATGGCTACACCTTC
.,.,TRBJ1-4,TRBV5-4,CASSLDPGTGNEKLFF,TGTGCCAGCAGCTTGGACCCCGGGACTGGCAATGAAAAACTGTTTTTT
.,.,TRBJ2-1,TRBV7-2,CASSEGLGGLVEQFF,TGTGCCAGCAGCGAAGGACTAGGGGGTTTGGTTGAGCAGTTCTTC
.,.,TRBJ2-3,TRBV18,CASSTTKGTTTTDTQYF,TGTGCCAGCTCAACAACTAAGGGGACAACCACCACAGATACGCAGTATTTT
.,.,TRBJ2-7,TRBV5-1,CASSLAGPEQYF,TGCGCCAGCAGCCTGGCAGGGCCCGAGCAGTACTTC
.,.,TRBJ1-1,TRBV5-5,CASLSFNTEAFF,TGTGCCAGCTTATCCTTCAACACTGAAGCTTTCTTT
TRBD2,.,TRBJ2-1,TRBV18,CASSPQELAGGPHFF,TGTGCCAGCTCACCACAGGAACTAGCGGGGGGCCCCCACTTCTTC
TRBD2,.,TRBJ2-1,TRBV30,CAWTVGTSANNEQFF,TGTGCCTGGACCGTTGGGACTAGCGCCAACAATGAGCAGTTCTTC
TRBD1,.,TRBJ1-2,TRBV27,CASSLNRGDYGYTF,TGTGCCAGCAGCTTAAACAGGGGGGACTATGGCTACACCTTC
.,many,TRBJ1-1,TRBV6-4,CASRREGVSEAFF,TGTGCCAGCAGGAGAGAGGGGGTATCCGAAGCTTTCTTT
TRBD2,.,TRBJ2-2,TRBV19,CASSRLAGGNTGELFF,TGTGCCAGTAGTCGACTAGCGGGGGGGAACACCGGGGAGCTGTTTTTT
TRBD1,once,TRBJ1-5,TRBV18,CASSLKGQGNSNQPQHF,TGTGCCAGCTCACTCAAGGGACAGGGAAACAGCAATCAGCCCCAGCATTTT
.,.,TRBJ2-1,TRBV5-5,CASSFRGNEQFF,TGTGCCAGCAGCTTTAGGGGCAATGAGCAGTTCTTC
TRBD2,.,TRBJ2-6,TRBV19,CASSIVAGGLSGANVLTF,TGTGCCAGTAGTATTGTCGCGGGGGGCCTCTCTGGGGCCAACGTCCTGACTTTC
.,.,TRBJ1-1,TRBV5-1,CASSPYRDTEAFF,TGCGCCAGCAGCCCGTACAGGGACACTGAAGCTTTCTTT
.,.,TRBJ2-7,TRBV27,CASSQGSWAEGRYEQYF,TGTGCCAGCAGCCAAGGGAGTTGGGCAGAAGGGCGCTACGAGCAGTACTTC
.,.,TRBJ1-1,TRBV7-9,CASSLGQGNTEAFF,TGTGCCAGCAGCTTAGGCCAGGGCAACACTGAAGCTTTCTTT
.,.,TRBJ2-3,TRBV28,CASSPGRGGTDTQYF,TGTGCCAGCAGCCCTGGACGGGGTGGGACAGATACGCAGTATTTT
.,.,TRBJ1-5,TRBV30,CAWSVTGGGPQHF,TGTGCCTGGAGTGTAACCGGCGGGGGGCCCCAGCATTTT
.,.,TRBJ2-1,TRBV5-4,CASSPAAVSYNEQFF,TGTGCCAGCAGCCCCGCGGCAGTCTCCTACAATGAGCAGTTCTTC
TRBD1,.,TRBJ1-1,TRBV18,CASSSGTGGMNTEAFF,TGTGCCAGCTCAAGCGGGACAGGGGGCATGAACACTGAAGCTTTCTTT
.,.,TRBJ1-2,TRBV5-1,CASSSRSTGNYGYTF,TGCGCCAGCAGCTCCCGCTCGACAGGAAACTATGGCTACACCTTC
.,.,TRBJ1-1,TRBV6-5,CASSYGRGAFF,TGTGCCAGCAGTTACGGTCGCGGGGCTTTCTTT
.,.,TRBJ1-2,TRBV4-1,CASSQVLTAYGYTF,TGCGCCAGCAGCCAAGTCCTGACAGCGTATGGCTACACCTTC
TRBD2,.,TRBJ2-3,TRBV9,CASSVGSGGAKDTQYF,TGTGCCAGCAGCGTAGGGAGCGGGGGGGCAAAAGATACGCAGTATTTT
TRBD1,.,TRBJ2-5,TRBV19,CASSISQRQGVRETQYF,TGTGCCAGTAGTATCTCTCAGCGACAGGGGGTTAGGGAGACCCAGTACTTC
.,.,TRBJ1-2,TRBV11-2,CASSLRQDFANYGYTF,TGTGCCAGCAGCTTACGACAGGACTTTGCTAACTATGGCTACACCTTC
.,.,TRBJ2-3,TRBV29-1,CSVPRWAGQTDTQYF,TGCAGCGTTCCTAGGTGGGCAGGGCAGACAGATACGCAGTATTTT
.,.,TRBJ1-5,TRBV7-8,CASSLNTGYNQPQHF,TGTGCCAGCAGCCTCAACACAGGGTACAATCAGCCCCAGCATTTT
TRBD2,few,TRBJ2-7,TRBV11-2,CASSLGDSGSSYEQYF,TGTGCCAGCAGCTTAGGTGATAGCGGGAGCTCCTACGAGCAGTACTTC
TRBD1,.,TRBJ1-2,TRBV28,CASSVLLGTGVMKSYTF,TGTGCCAGCAGTGTCCTCCTCGGGACAGGGGTAATGAAGAGCTACACCTTC
TRBD1,few,TRBJ1-1,TRBV6-5,CATDRQGNTEAFF,TGTGCCACCGACCGACAGGGGAACACTGAAGCTTTCTTT
.,.,TRBJ1-1,TRBV6-5,CASRRSYNTEAFF,TGTGCCAGCAGGCGCTCCTATAACACTGAAGCTTTCTTT
.,.,TRBJ2-1,TRBV3-1/TRBV3-2,CASSQTSGFQFF,TGTGCCAGCAGCCAGACAAGCGGATTTCAGTTCTTC
TRBD2,.,TRBJ2-7,TRBV28,CASRTSGLSYEQYF,TGTGCCAGCAGGACTAGCGGCCTCTCCTACGAGCAGTACTTC